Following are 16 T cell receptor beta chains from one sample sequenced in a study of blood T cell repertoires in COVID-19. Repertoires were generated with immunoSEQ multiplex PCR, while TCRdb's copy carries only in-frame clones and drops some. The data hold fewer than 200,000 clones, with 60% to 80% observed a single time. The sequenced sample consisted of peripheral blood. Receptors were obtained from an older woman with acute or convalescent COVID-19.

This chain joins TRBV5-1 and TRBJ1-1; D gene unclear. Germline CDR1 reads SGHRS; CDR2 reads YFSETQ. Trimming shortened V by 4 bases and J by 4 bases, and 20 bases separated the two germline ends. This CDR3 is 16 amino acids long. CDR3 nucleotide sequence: TGCGCCAGCAGCCCGGGAGCCGGGGTTGGGCCCACTGAAGCTTTCTTT. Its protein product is CASSPGAGVGPTEAFF. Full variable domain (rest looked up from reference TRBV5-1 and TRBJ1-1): KAGVTQTPRYLIKTRGQQVTLSCSPISGHRSVSWYQQTPGQGLQFLFEYFSETQRNKGNFPGRFSGRQFSNSRSEMNVSTLELGDSALYLCASSPGAGVGPTEAFFGQGTRLTVV.

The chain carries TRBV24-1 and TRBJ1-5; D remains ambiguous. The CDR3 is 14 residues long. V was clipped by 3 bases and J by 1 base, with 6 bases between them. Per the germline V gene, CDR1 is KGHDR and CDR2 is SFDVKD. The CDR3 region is CATSDLRSNQPQHF. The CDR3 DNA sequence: TGTGCCACCAGTGATCTACGGAGCAATCAGCCCCAGCATTTT.

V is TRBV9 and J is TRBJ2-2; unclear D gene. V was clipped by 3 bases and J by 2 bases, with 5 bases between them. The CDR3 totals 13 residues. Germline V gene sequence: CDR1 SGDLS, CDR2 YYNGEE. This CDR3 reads CASSAYNTGELFF. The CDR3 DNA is TGTGCCAGCAGCGCGTATAACACCGGGGAGCTGTTTTTT.

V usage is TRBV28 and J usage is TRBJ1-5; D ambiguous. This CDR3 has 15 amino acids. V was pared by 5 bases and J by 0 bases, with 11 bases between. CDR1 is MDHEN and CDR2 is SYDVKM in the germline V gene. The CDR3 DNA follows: TGTGCCAGCAGTGGCGGCTCCCATAGCAATCAGCCCCAGCATTTT. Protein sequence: CASSGGSHSNQPQHF.

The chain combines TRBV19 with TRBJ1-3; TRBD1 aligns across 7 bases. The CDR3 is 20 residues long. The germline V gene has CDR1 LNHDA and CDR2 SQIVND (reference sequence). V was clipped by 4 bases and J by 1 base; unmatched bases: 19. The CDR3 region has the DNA TGTGCCAGTAGTACGCCAAGGGACAGAAGCTTGGTACTATCTGGAAACACCATATATTTT. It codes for CASSTPRDRSLVLSGNTIYF.

The CDR3 sequence: CASSQAPGLAGPGKYNEQFF. The CDR3 DNA is TGTGCCAGCAGCCAGGCTCCGGGACTAGCGGGTCCTGGGAAGTACAATGAGCAGTTCTTC. The V call is TRBV3-1 (or the pseudogene TRBV3-2), the J call TRBJ2-1; TRBD2 aligns across 12 bases. The CDR3 sequence is 20 residues long. J gave up 4 bases and V 3 bases, and 16 bases lay outside the gene matches. Germline V gene data show CDR1 as LGHDT and CDR2 as YNNKEL (reference sequence).

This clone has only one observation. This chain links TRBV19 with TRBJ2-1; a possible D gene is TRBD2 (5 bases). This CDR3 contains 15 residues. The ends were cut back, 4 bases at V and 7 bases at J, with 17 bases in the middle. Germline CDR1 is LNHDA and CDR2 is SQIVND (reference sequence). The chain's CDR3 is CASSTSGNLGNEQFF. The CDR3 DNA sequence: TGTGCCAGTAGTACCAGCGGAAACTTGGGAAATGAGCAGTTCTTC.

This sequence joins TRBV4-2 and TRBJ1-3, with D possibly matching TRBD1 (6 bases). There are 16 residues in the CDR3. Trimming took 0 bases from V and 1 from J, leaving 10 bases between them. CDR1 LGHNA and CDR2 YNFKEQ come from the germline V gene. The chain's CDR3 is CASSQDRGASGNTIYF. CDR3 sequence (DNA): TGTGCCAGCAGCCAAGACCGGGGGGCTTCTGGAAACACCATATATTTT.

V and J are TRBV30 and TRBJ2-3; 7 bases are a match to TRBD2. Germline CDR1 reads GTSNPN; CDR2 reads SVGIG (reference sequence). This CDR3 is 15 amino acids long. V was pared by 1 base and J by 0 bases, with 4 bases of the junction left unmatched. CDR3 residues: CAWSGSGSSTDTQYF. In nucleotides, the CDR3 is TGTGCCTGGAGTGGTAGCGGGTCTAGCACAGATACGCAGTATTTT.

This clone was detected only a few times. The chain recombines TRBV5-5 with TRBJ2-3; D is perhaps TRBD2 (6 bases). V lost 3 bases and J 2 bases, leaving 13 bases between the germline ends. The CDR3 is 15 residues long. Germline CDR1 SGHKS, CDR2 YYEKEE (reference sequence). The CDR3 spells CASSWESGVTDTQYF. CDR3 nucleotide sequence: TGTGCCAGCAGCTGGGAATCGGGGGTCACAGATACGCAGTATTTT.

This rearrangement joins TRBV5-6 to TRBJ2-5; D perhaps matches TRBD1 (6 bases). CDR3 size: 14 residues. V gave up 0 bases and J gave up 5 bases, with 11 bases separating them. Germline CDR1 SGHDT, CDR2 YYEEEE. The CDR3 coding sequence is TGTGCCAGCAGCTTGGTGGGGGCTAGGGAGACCCAGTACTTC. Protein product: CASSLVGARETQYF.

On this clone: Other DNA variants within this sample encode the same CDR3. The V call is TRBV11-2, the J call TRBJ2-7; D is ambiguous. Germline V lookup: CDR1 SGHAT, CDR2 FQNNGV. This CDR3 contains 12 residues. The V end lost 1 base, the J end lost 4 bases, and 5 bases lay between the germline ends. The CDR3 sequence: CASSLGAYEQYF. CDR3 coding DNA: TGTGCCAGCAGCTTAGGAGCTTACGAGCAGTACTTC.

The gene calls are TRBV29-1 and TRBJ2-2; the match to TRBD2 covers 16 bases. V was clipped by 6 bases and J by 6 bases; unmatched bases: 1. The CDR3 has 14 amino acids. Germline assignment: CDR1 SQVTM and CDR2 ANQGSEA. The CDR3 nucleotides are TGCAGCGTAGGGACTAGCGGGAGGGCCGGGGAGCTGTTTTTT. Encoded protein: CSVGTSGRAGELFF.

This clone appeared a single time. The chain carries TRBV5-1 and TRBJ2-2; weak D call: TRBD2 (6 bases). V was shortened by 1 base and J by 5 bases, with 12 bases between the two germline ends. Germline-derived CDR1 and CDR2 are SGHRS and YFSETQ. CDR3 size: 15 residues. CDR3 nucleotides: TGCGCCAGCAGCTTGAGCCAGGCGGGAACCGGGGAGCTGTTTTTT. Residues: CASSLSQAGTGELFF. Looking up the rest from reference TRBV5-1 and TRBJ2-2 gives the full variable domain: KAGVTQTPRYLIKTRGQQVTLSCSPISGHRSVSWYQQTPGQGLQFLFEYFSETQRNKGNFPGRFSGRQFSNSRSEMNVSTLELGDSALYLCASSLSQAGTGELFFGEGSRLTVL.

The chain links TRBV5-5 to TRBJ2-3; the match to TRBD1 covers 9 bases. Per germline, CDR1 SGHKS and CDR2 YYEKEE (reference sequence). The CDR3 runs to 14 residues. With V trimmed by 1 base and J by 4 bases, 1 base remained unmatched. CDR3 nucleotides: TGTGCCAGCAGCTTGACAGGGGGCGCAGATACGCAGTATTTT. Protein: CASSLTGGADTQYF.

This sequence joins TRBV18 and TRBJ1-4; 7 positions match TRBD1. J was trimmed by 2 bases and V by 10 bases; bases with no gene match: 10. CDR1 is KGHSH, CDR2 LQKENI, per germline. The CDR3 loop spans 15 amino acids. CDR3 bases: TGTGCCACCGCCCAGGGGGTCGGCACTAATGAAAAACTGTTTTTT. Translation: CATAQGVGTNEKLFF.